A selection of T cell receptor beta chains follows, all from one sample in a study of T cell changes during pregnancy in multiple sclerosis. Libraries were prepared by immunoSEQ multiplex PCR; TCRdb keeps only in-frame clonotypes and omits some of them. The table lists tens of thousands of clones, 80% to 95% of them singletons. Sequenced here: peripheral blood, sampled in the first trimester of pregnancy. The receptors come from a female donor in good health, enrolled as a control in a pregnancy study. CDR3s include the opening cysteine and the closing phenylalanine or tryptophan. D genes are given only for firm matches.

v_call	d_call	j_call	cdr3_aa	cdr3_nt
TRBV5-5	.	TRBJ1-1	CASSWGLNTEAFF	TGTGCCAGCAGCTGGGGCTTGAACACTGAAGCTTTCTTT
TRBV7-9	TRBD2	TRBJ2-2	CASSLGLAGVTGELFF	TGTGCCAGCAGCTTAGGACTAGCGGGGGTCACCGGGGAGCTGTTTTTT
TRBV9	.	TRBJ2-5	CASSVLATQGTQYF	TGTGCCAGCAGCGTACTGGCTACCCAGGGGACCCAGTACTTC
TRBV7-9	.	TRBJ2-2	CASSLSRNTGELFF	TGTGCCAGCAGCTTGTCGAGGAACACCGGGGAGCTGTTTTTT
TRBV14	.	TRBJ1-1	CASSQYGQLEAFF	TGTGCCAGCAGCCAGTATGGACAGCTTGAAGCTTTCTTT
TRBV7-2	.	TRBJ2-5	CASSPARGETQYF	TGTGCCAGCAGCCCCGCGAGGGGGGAGACCCAGTACTTC
TRBV4-1	.	TRBJ1-3	CASSQVGGNGNTIYF	TGCGCCAGCAGCCAAGTCGGGGGAAACGGAAACACCATATATTTT
TRBV25-1	.	TRBJ1-2	CASSVTGSSNYGYTF	TGTGCCAGCAGTGTCACCGGGTCCTCTAACTATGGCTACACCTTC
TRBV10-3	.	TRBJ1-1	CAISVGRPNTEAFF	TGTGCCATCAGTGTGGGCAGGCCGAACACTGAAGCTTTCTTT
TRBV11-3	.	TRBJ2-2	CASSLGRGNTGELFF	TGTGCCAGCAGCTTAGGCAGGGGGAACACCGGGGAGCTGTTTTTT
TRBV28	TRBD1	TRBJ1-4	CASSKGQGLDNEKLFF	TGTGCCAGCAGCAAGGGACAGGGGCTTGATAATGAAAAACTGTTTTTT
TRBV25-1	.	TRBJ2-4	CASSGGNIQYF	TGTGCCAGCAGTGGAGGTAACATTCAGTACTTC
TRBV25-1	TRBD2	TRBJ2-3	CASSEGGLGTDTQYF	TGTGCCAGCAGTGAAGGGGGACTAGGCACAGATACGCAGTATTTT
TRBV6-5	.	TRBJ1-1	CASSPWGGGGTEAFF	TGTGCCAGCAGTCCGTGGGGGGGCGGGGGCACTGAAGCTTTCTTT
TRBV4-1	.	TRBJ1-1	CASSRRQSLNTEAFF	TGCGCCAGCAGCCGTAGACAGAGCCTGAACACTGAAGCTTTCTTT
TRBV28	.	TRBJ1-2	CASSLGAVYGYTF	TGTGCCAGCAGTTTAGGGGCAGTCTATGGCTACACCTTC
TRBV6-6	TRBD1	TRBJ2-1	CASSSQGTTGSNEQFF	TGTGCCAGCAGTTCACAGGGGACAACGGGTAGCAATGAGCAGTTCTTC
TRBV9	.	TRBJ1-2	CASSVGVGVGGYTF	TGTGCCAGCAGCGTAGGGGTCGGGGTTGGAGGCTACACCTTC